The 30 T cell receptor beta chains in this list originate from one sample, sequenced in a study of somatic mutations in cytotoxic T cells in rheumatoid arthritis. Repertoires were generated with immunoSEQ multiplex PCR, while TCRdb's copy carries only in-frame clones and drops some. The repertoire consists of roughly 11,000 clones, with about 80% occurring once and the leading ten covering approximately 33%. Sequencing was done on a sample of CD8+ T cells sorted from blood. The receptors shown here come from an adult with rheumatoid arthritis.

The chain joins TRBV4-3 to TRBJ2-6; the D gene is possibly TRBD2 (5 bases). The V end was cut by 3 bases, the J end by 2 bases, with 8 bases between. The CDR3 loop spans 15 amino acids. Germline loops: CDR1 LGHNA, CDR2 YSLEER. The CDR3 nucleotides read TGCGCCAGCAGCCAGCTAGCTGCTGGGGCCAACGTCCTGACTTTC. It specifies CASSQLAAGANVLTF.

As regards this clone: The junction departs from the called germline gene at one end, perhaps through a read error. The CDR3 DNA follows: TGTGCTAGCAGCTTAGCCCGACAGGGTCCTAGCACAGATACGCAGTATTTT. As protein: CASSLARQGPSTDTQYF. The chain recombines TRBV7-7 with TRBJ2-3; 7 bases map to TRBD1. The germline V gene has CDR1 SSHAT and CDR2 FNYEAQ (reference sequence). CDR3 length equals 17 residues.

The genes are TRBV7-9 and TRBJ2-3; possible D gene TRBD2, 8 bases. The CDR3 is 16 residues long. Germline V gives CDR1 SEHNR, CDR2 FQNEAQ (reference sequence). V lost 6 bases to trimming and J lost 2 bases, with 18 bases between them. The DNA for the CDR3 is TGTGCCAGCAGAGAGGGGGCGGGGGGCATCACAGATACGCAGTATTTT. Protein product: CASREGAGGITDTQYF.

This chain joins TRBV28 and TRBJ2-1, with D perhaps TRBD2 (6 bases). CDR3 length: 14 residues. Per germline, CDR1 MDHEN and CDR2 SYDVKM. The germline V and J ends were trimmed by 7 bases and 2 bases, with 12 bases remaining between them. This chain's CDR3 is CASISSETYNEQFF. The CDR3 DNA reads as TGTGCCAGCATTTCTAGCGAAACCTACAATGAGCAGTTCTTC.

V gene TRBV4-1 combines with J gene TRBJ2-1, with 11 nucleotides matching TRBD2. The V and J ends lost 0 bases and 10 bases, in that order; junction bases with no gene match: 8. The CDR3 consists of 16 residues. Germline V lookup: CDR1 MGHRA, CDR2 YSYEKL. The CDR3 region is CASSQDAGTSGREQFF. The CDR3 bases are TGCGCCAGCAGCCAAGACGCCGGGACTAGCGGTCGGGAGCAGTTCTTC.

The rearrangement joins TRBV13 to TRBJ1-1; D is unresolved. Deletions cut 0 bases from V and 6 bases from J, with 11 bases between. Looked up from germline, CDR1 is PRHDT and CDR2 is FYEKMQ (reference sequence). The CDR3 contains 14 residues. The CDR3 reads CASSLGLRPAEAFF. CDR3 coding DNA: TGTGCCAGCAGCTTAGGACTACGACCGGCTGAAGCTTTCTTT.

The CDR3 is CASSPWPSEAFF. CDR3 coding DNA: TGTGCCAGCAGCCCCTGGCCCTCTGAAGCTTTCTTT. This chain uses TRBV9 with TRBJ1-1; D not certain. CDR1 is SGDLS and CDR2 is YYNGEE in the germline V gene. This CDR3 is built from 12 residues. V lost 4 bases, J lost 6 bases, and 10 bases lay in between.

The table lists this clone with a count of one. This sequence joins TRBV25-1 and TRBJ1-6; 12 bases line up with TRBD1. The V gene end was trimmed by 6 bases and the J gene end by 4 bases; junction bases not matched to a gene: 7. The CDR3 has 17 amino acids. CDR1 MGHDK and CDR2 SYGVNS come from the germline V gene. CDR3 region: CASRGTGGDLYNSPLHF. CDR3 bases: TGTGCCAGCAGGGGGACAGGGGGCGATTTATATAATTCACCCCTCCACTTT.

The chain is built from TRBV7-9 and TRBJ1-2, with 7 nucleotides matching TRBD1. Germline V gives CDR1 SEHNR, CDR2 FQNEAQ (reference sequence). With V trimmed by 10 bases and J by 4 bases, 9 bases remained unmatched. The CDR3 consists of 13 residues. CDR3 bases: TGTGCCACCTCAGTAGGGACAGCCTATGGCTACACCTTC. Residues: CATSVGTAYGYTF. Variable domain in full (rest from reference TRBV7-9 and TRBJ1-2): DTGVSQNPRHKITKRGQNVTFRCDPISEHNRLYWYRQTLGQGPEFLTYFQNEAQLEKSRLLSDRFSAERPKGSFSTLEIQRTEQGDSAMYLCATSVGTAYGYTFGSGTRLTVV.

DNA of the CDR3: TGTGCCAGCAGCCCACAGGGGGCTTACACTGAAGCTTTCTTT. Translated, it gives CASSPQGAYTEAFF. V gene TRBV7-9 combines with J gene TRBJ1-1; 9 bases align to TRBD1. The J segment lost 3 bases and the V segment lost 5 bases, leaving 4 bases of the junction unmatched. From germline, CDR1 is SEHNR and CDR2 FQNEAQ (reference sequence). The CDR3 sequence is 14 residues long. Based on the CDR3 plus reference TRBV7-9 and TRBJ1-1, the full variable domain is DTGVSQNPRHKITKRGQNVTFRCDPISEHNRLYWYRQTLGQGPEFLTYFQNEAQLEKSRLLSDRFSAERPKGSFSTLEIQRTEQGDSAMYLCASSPQGAYTEAFFGQGTRLTVV.

This chain connects TRBV9 to TRBJ2-1; D not certain. Trimming removed 4 bases at V and 4 bases at J, with 15 bases between. Per germline, CDR1 SGDLS and CDR2 YYNGEE. The CDR3 extends over 15 amino acids. DNA of the CDR3: TGTGCCAGCAGCTTAAAACTCATGGAGTACAATGAGCAGTTCTTC. Its translation is CASSLKLMEYNEQFF.

The chain couples TRBV6-4 to TRBJ2-1; 9 bases align to TRBD2. The CDR3 loop spans 16 amino acids. From germline, CDR1 is MRHNA and CDR2 SNTAGT. V was clipped by 0 bases and J by 5 bases; unmatched bases: 5. The CDR3 region has the DNA TGTGCCAGCAGTGACTCCGGGCTAGCGGGGCACAATGAGCAGTTCTTC. Translating gives CASSDSGLAGHNEQFF.

V usage is TRBV4-3 and J usage is TRBJ2-1; 11 bases match TRBD2. Losses at the gene ends were 1 base for V and 0 bases for J; bases not matched to a gene: 14. The germline gives CDR1 LGHNA, CDR2 YSLEER. This CDR3 has 21 amino acids. CDR3 protein: CASSQASFLAGGGGSYNEQFF. The DNA of the CDR3 is TGCGCCAGCAGCCAAGCTAGCTTCCTAGCGGGAGGAGGGGGCTCCTACAATGAGCAGTTCTTC.

The J gene is TRBJ2-3, the V gene TRBV9; 8 bases agree with TRBD2. CDR3 length equals 16 residues. V was clipped by 2 bases and J by 0 bases; unmatched bases: 5. Germline CDR1 SGDLS, CDR2 YYNGEE. The CDR3 bases are TGTGCCAGCAGCGTGCCAGCGGGAGTGAGCACAGATACGCAGTATTTT. This sequence encodes CASSVPAGVSTDTQYF.

The rearrangement links TRBV6-1 to TRBJ1-2; 10 bases line up with TRBD1. CDR1 is MNHNS, CDR2 SASEGT, per germline. This CDR3 has 19 amino acids. Losses at the gene ends were 4 bases for V and 1 base for J; bases not matched to a gene: 15. Written as DNA, the CDR3 is TGTGCCAGCAGTGTATCCACCGGGACAGGGGTTTTTCTTAACTATGGCTACACCTTC. Its translation: CASSVSTGTGVFLNYGYTF.

The chain has TRBV4-3 and TRBJ1-5; a possible D gene is TRBD1 (5 bases). This CDR3 contains 16 residues. CDR1 LGHNA and CDR2 YSLEER come from the germline V gene. Trimming cost V 0 bases and J 8 bases, with 17 bases left between them. The CDR3 bases are TGCGCCAGCAGCCAAGATTCGGGGGAGGGATGGAAGCCCCAGCATTTT. Translation gives CASSQDSGEGWKPQHF.

The chain employs TRBV13 and TRBJ2-1; TRBD2 matches 11 bases. Germline loops: CDR1 PRHDT, CDR2 FYEKMQ (reference sequence). CDR3 size: 18 residues. V dropped 5 bases and J dropped 4; count of bases not matched to a gene: 13. The CDR3 nucleotides read TGTGCCAGCAGCCTAGTATCTAGCGGGGGGCTGAGGTACAATGAGCAGTTCTTC. This sequence encodes CASSLVSSGGLRYNEQFF.

V is TRBV6-5 and J is TRBJ1-2; D gene unclear. Between the trimmed V and J ends, which lost 2 bases and 4 bases, there was a span of 17 bases. This CDR3 region has 16 residues. The germline CDR1 and CDR2 sequences are MNHEY and SVGAGI. CDR3 coding DNA: TGTGCCAGCAGTTACACGGGTATCCTGGACGGCTATGGCTACACCTTC. It translates to CASSYTGILDGYGYTF.

The rearrangement joins TRBV5-6 to TRBJ1-1; tentatively, D is TRBD1 (6 bases). V was cut by 0 bases and J by 1 base, with 10 bases left in between. Per germline, CDR1 SGHDT and CDR2 YYEEEE. The CDR3 covers 15 residues. Here the CDR3 DNA reads TGTGCCAGCAGCTTGGTGGGGGCCGGGAACACTGAAGCTTTCTTT. Translating it yields CASSLVGAGNTEAFF.

V and J are TRBV4-3 and TRBJ2-7; 10 bases match TRBD2. The CDR3 totals 16 residues. The germline CDR1 and CDR2 sequences are LGHNA and YSLEER. J gave up 4 bases and V 3 bases, and 9 bases lay outside the gene matches. CDR3 nucleotides: TGCGCCAGCAGCCAGGATACTAGCGGGATTTTGTACGAGCAGTACTTC. It translates to CASSQDTSGILYEQYF.

This chain links TRBV28 with TRBJ2-2, with 10 bases fitting TRBD2. Germline V lookup: CDR1 MDHEN, CDR2 SYDVKM. The CDR3 has 15 amino acids. V dropped 3 bases and J dropped 6; count of bases not matched to a gene: 4. The CDR3 loop is CASSFLAGDAGELFF. In DNA, the CDR3 is TGTGCCAGCAGTTTTCTAGCGGGGGATGCCGGGGAGCTGTTTTTT.

The chain combines TRBV6-5 with TRBJ2-7; D might be TRBD2 (5 bases). The CDR3 has 16 residues. Germline V gives CDR1 MNHEY, CDR2 SVGAGI. Trimming took off 4 bases at V and 2 bases at J, with 18 bases between the two ends. CDR3 nucleotide sequence: TGTGCCAGCAGTTCCTCAGTTGGGGAGATCCCCTACGAGCAGTACTTC. This sequence encodes CASSSSVGEIPYEQYF.

This chain links TRBV5-6 with TRBJ1-4, with D hard to call. Trimming shortened V by 1 base and J by 6 bases, and 16 bases separated the two germline ends. Germline V lookup: CDR1 SGHDT, CDR2 YYEEEE. This CDR3 comprises 16 residues. The CDR3 region is CASSLRSATRDEKLFF. The CDR3 DNA is TGTGCCAGCAGCTTGAGGTCGGCGACACGCGATGAAAAACTGTTTTTT.

This clone was observed a few times. This chain connects TRBV7-9 to TRBJ2-6; D remains unclear. Germline V gene sequence: CDR1 SEHNR, CDR2 FQNEAQ (reference sequence). The CDR3 loop spans 13 amino acids. V lost 4 bases to trimming and J lost 9 bases, with 10 bases between them. The CDR3 here is CASSWPWDNVLTF. The CDR3 region has the DNA TGTGCCAGCAGCTGGCCTTGGGACAACGTCCTGACTTTC.

The V gene is TRBV4-3, the J gene TRBJ1-2; D is undetermined. Trimming stripped 3 bases from V and 0 bases from J, with 14 bases between. The CDR3 extends over 16 amino acids. Germline V gene data show CDR1 as LGHNA and CDR2 as YSLEER. The CDR3 loop is CASSQGVMGANYGYTF. Written as DNA, the CDR3 is TGCGCCAGCAGCCAGGGAGTCATGGGAGCTAACTATGGCTACACCTTC.

This clone was recorded a few times. V and J are TRBV7-2 and TRBJ2-7; D perhaps matches TRBD1 (6 bases). The CDR3 extends over 14 amino acids. V was cut by 5 bases and J by 6 bases, with 17 bases left in between. Per germline, CDR1 SGHTA and CDR2 FQGNSA. The CDR3: CASSPHGTLSEQYF. DNA of the CDR3: TGTGCCAGCAGCCCCCACGGGACATTATCCGAGCAGTACTTC.

V gene TRBV27 combines with J gene TRBJ1-2, with TRBD1 identical over 7 bases. The ends lost 6 bases at V and 3 bases at J; junction bases unmatched: 10. The V gene's germline CDR1 is MNHEY and CDR2 SMNVEV (reference sequence). The CDR3 runs to 15 residues. CDR3 residues: CASRTIGTADYGYTF. CDR3 DNA sequence: TGTGCCAGCAGGACGATAGGGACAGCCGACTATGGCTACACCTTC.

The V call is TRBV4-3, the J call TRBJ2-2; D call uncertain. Deletions cut 0 bases from V and 4 bases from J, with 9 bases between. The CDR3 has 15 residues. Per germline, CDR1 LGHNA and CDR2 YSLEER. This CDR3 is CASSQDWVGTGELFF. The CDR3 region has the DNA TGCGCCAGCAGCCAAGATTGGGTGGGCACCGGGGAGCTGTTTTTT.

The V gene is TRBV11-2, the J gene TRBJ2-7; the D call may be TRBD1 or TRBD2 (5 bases each). V lost 0 bases and J 2 bases, leaving 11 bases between the germline ends. Germline loops: CDR1 SGHAT, CDR2 FQNNGV. The CDR3 sequence is 15 residues long. CDR3 in amino acids: CASSLDTGPAYEQYF. The CDR3 DNA follows: TGTGCCAGCAGCTTAGATACGGGACCTGCCTACGAGCAGTACTTC.

CDR3 amino acids: CASSDRENTGELFF. As DNA, the CDR3 is TGTGCCAGCAGTGACAGGGAGAACACCGGGGAGCTGTTTTTT. The chain joins TRBV6-4 to TRBJ2-2; no firm D call. Trimming shortened V by 2 bases and J by 1 base, and 5 bases separated the two germline ends. Germline V gene data show CDR1 as MRHNA and CDR2 as SNTAGT. CDR3 length: 14 amino acids.